The next 9 T cell receptor beta chains were all read from a single sample in a study of blood T cell repertoires in COVID-19. Sequencing used immunoSEQ multiplex PCR; TCRdb keeps in-frame clones, though not all of them. This table has over 250,000 clones, 75% to 90% appearing once. Material: PBMCs or T cells enriched from blood (not recorded which). These receptors all stem from a woman younger than 30 who had recovered from COVID-19.

The rearrangement uses TRBV28 and TRBJ1-1, with D tentatively TRBD1 (6 bases). The CDR3 covers 14 residues. V shed 6 bases and J shed 1 base, with 12 bases lying between them. Germline V lookup: CDR1 MDHEN, CDR2 SYDVKM. The CDR3 sequence is CASRTGFPNTEAFF. CDR3 in DNA: TGTGCCAGCAGAACAGGGTTTCCGAACACTGAAGCTTTCTTT. Supplemented by reference TRBV28 and TRBJ1-1, the full variable domain reads DVKVTQSSRYLVKRTGEKVFLECVQDMDHENMFWYRQDPGLGLRLIYFSYDVKMKEKGDIPEGYSVSREKKERFSLILESASTNQTSMYLCASRTGFPNTEAFFGQGTRLTVV.

This sequence joins TRBV19 and TRBJ2-7; possible D gene TRBD2, 5 bases. CDR1 is LNHDA, CDR2 SQIVND, per germline (reference sequence). CDR3 length: 17 residues. The V end was cut by 0 bases, the J end by 3 bases, with 18 bases between. The CDR3 reads CASSIDPPLGFHYEQYF. CDR3 in DNA: TGTGCCAGTAGTATAGATCCCCCACTAGGTTTCCACTACGAGCAGTACTTC.

This chain connects TRBV24-1 to TRBJ2-5, with a weak D call TRBD1 (6 bases). The CDR3 consists of 13 residues. Germline V gene sequence: CDR1 KGHDR, CDR2 SFDVKD. V shed 4 bases and J shed 5 bases, with 10 bases lying between them. CDR3 sequence reads: CATSETDRETQYF. CDR3 DNA: TGTGCCACCAGTGAAACTGACAGGGAGACCCAGTACTTC.

J is TRBJ1-5 and V is TRBV5-1, with D unclear. The V gene lost 4 bases and the J gene lost 4 bases, with 18 bases spanning the gap. The CDR3 has 16 amino acids. Germline CDR1 reads SGHRS; CDR2 reads YFSETQ. The CDR3: CASSPGPARGNQPQHF. The CDR3 region has the DNA TGCGCCAGCAGCCCTGGACCGGCCCGAGGGAATCAGCCCCAGCATTTT.

This clone was found a few times. This chain connects TRBV6-4 to TRBJ1-6; 7 bases are a match to TRBD1. The CDR3 sequence is 13 residues long. Trimming removed 1 base from V and 15 bases from J; junction bases left unmatched: 6. From germline, CDR1 is MRHNA and CDR2 SNTAGT. Here the CDR3 reads CASSDLTGQVLHF. DNA of the CDR3: TGTGCCAGCAGTGACTTGACAGGACAGGTCCTCCACTTT.

Only one count was recorded for this clone. The chain employs TRBV4-1 and TRBJ1-5; a weak D match, TRBD1 (5 bases). V lost 4 bases, J lost 8 bases, and 15 bases lay in between. There are 14 residues in the CDR3. Germline CDR1 is MGHRA and CDR2 is YSYEKL. CDR3 protein: CASSPGEGLKPQHF. The CDR3 DNA reads as TGCGCCAGCAGCCCGGGGGAGGGTCTAAAGCCCCAGCATTTT.

The chain joins TRBV7-2 to TRBJ1-6; D is possibly TRBD1 (6 bases). Trimming left V 4 bases short and J 6 bases short, with 10 bases between. The V gene's germline CDR1 is SGHTA and CDR2 FQGNSA. This CDR3 has 14 residues. The CDR3 DNA reads as TGTGCCAGCAGCTACAGGGCCACTAATTCACCCCTCCACTTT. Encoded protein: CASSYRATNSPLHF.

This clone has only one observation. The same CDR3 is also encoded by other DNA sequences in this sample. V gene TRBV4-1 combines with J gene TRBJ1-3; D not certain. Trimming took 1 base from V and 1 from J, leaving 8 bases between them. CDR1 is MGHRA and CDR2 is YSYEKL in the germline V gene. The CDR3 consists of 15 residues. CDR3 in DNA: TGCGCCAGCAGCCAAGGGGAGGGTTCTGGAAACACCATATATTTT. This codes for CASSQGEGSGNTIYF.

The chain carries TRBV6-5 and TRBJ1-6; no clear D gene. The CDR3 spans 13 residues. Trimming removed 0 bases from V and 10 bases from J, with 7 bases in between. From germline, CDR1 is MNHEY and CDR2 SVGAGI. The CDR3, as DNA: TGTGCCAGCAGTTACTCGAACTTATCACCCCTCCACTTT. Its protein is CASSYSNLSPLHF.